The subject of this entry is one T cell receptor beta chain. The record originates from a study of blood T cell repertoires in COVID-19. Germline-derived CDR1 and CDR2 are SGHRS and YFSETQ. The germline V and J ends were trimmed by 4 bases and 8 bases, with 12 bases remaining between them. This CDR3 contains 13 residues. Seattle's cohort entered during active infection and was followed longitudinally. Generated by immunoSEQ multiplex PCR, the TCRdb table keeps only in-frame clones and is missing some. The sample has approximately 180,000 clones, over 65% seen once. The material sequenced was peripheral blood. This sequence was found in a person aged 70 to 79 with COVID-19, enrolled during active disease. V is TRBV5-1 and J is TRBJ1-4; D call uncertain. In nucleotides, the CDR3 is TGCGCCAGCAGCCCGGGGAGCGGGGAAAAACTGTTTTTT. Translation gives CASSPGSGEKLFF.